The 20 T cell receptor beta chains below all came from one sample that was sequenced in a study of long-term antiretroviral therapy in people with HIV. Researchers ran immunoSEQ v3.0 at survey level. Clones were read by immunoSEQ multiplex PCR, and TCRdb kept only the in-frame ones, dropping some. The sample yields more than 20,000 clones, 85% seen once. Sequenced here: unsorted PBMCs, sampled roughly 4 years after starting antiretroviral therapy. Receptor source: a man between 18 and 29 years old with HIV.

The table lists this clone with a few counts. V and J are TRBV9 and TRBJ2-7; no definite D call. Germline V CDR1 and CDR2: SGDLS, YYNGEE. V was pared by 4 bases and J by 5 bases, with 19 bases between. CDR3 size: 15 residues. The CDR3: CASSIGYSPLDEQYF. CDR3 DNA: TGTGCCAGCAGCATCGGTTATTCCCCTCTGGACGAGCAGTACTTC.

The chain uses TRBV6-5 and TRBJ1-5; 8 nucleotides align to TRBD1. Losses at the gene ends were 7 bases for V and 7 bases for J; bases not matched to a gene: 12. The CDR3 sequence is 15 residues long. Germline V CDR1 and CDR2: MNHEY, SVGAGI. This CDR3 reads CASMLWQGARQPQHF. The DNA for the CDR3 is TGTGCCAGCATGTTATGGCAGGGGGCGCGACAGCCCCAGCATTTT.

This chain uses TRBV2 with TRBJ1-6; D call uncertain. Per the germline V gene, CDR1 is SNHLY and CDR2 is FYNNEI. The CDR3 covers 17 residues. V was clipped by 0 bases and J by 3 bases, with 12 bases between them. The CDR3 DNA reads TGTGCCAGCAGTGAAGCATTGCCCAATCACTATAATTCACCCCTCCACTTT. Translating gives CASSEALPNHYNSPLHF.

The genes are TRBV7-9 and TRBJ1-1, with a weak D call TRBD1 (6 bases). V lost 2 bases and J lost 5, with 12 bases in between. The CDR3 runs 14 residues. The germline gives CDR1 SEHNR, CDR2 FQNEAQ (reference sequence). CDR3 amino acids: CASSLLGGRTEAFF. Written as DNA, the CDR3 is TGTGCCAGCAGCTTATTAGGGGGTCGGACTGAAGCTTTCTTT.

The chain recombines TRBV28 with TRBJ2-7; 9 bases agree with TRBD1. CDR1 is MDHEN and CDR2 is SYDVKM in the germline V gene. The junction had 8 bases not matched to a gene; V was cut back by 5 bases and J by 3 bases. The CDR3 covers 15 residues. CDR3 sequence (DNA): TGTGCCAGCAGTCCATCCCCGGGACAGGGCTACGAGCAGTACGTC. Translation gives CASSPSPGQGYEQYV.

The genes are TRBV7-6 and TRBJ1-5, with 9 bases that match TRBD1. Germline CDR1 is SGHVS and CDR2 is FNYEAQ. J lost 3 bases, V lost 5 bases, and 5 bases had no gene match. This CDR3 comprises 15 residues. The CDR3: CASSPGTGPNQPQHF. In DNA, the CDR3 is TGTGCCAGCAGCCCCGGGACAGGGCCCAATCAGCCCCAGCATTTT.

This sequence joins TRBV15 and TRBJ1-1; D not certain. The length of the CDR3 is 15 residues. The germline V and J ends were trimmed by 5 bases and 5 bases, with 18 bases remaining between them. Germline CDR1 LNHNV, CDR2 YYDKDF (reference sequence). The CDR3 bases are TGTGCCACCAGCTCCCGGTTGCGGAGAGGTACTGAAGCTTTCTTT. This translates into CATSSRLRRGTEAFF. The full variable domain, with the rest looked up from reference TRBV15 and TRBJ1-1, is DAMVIQNPRYQVTQFGKPVTLSCSQTLNHNVMYWYQQKSSQAPKLLFHYYDKDFNNEADTPDNFQSRRPNTSFCFLDIRSPGLGDTAMYLCATSSRLRRGTEAFFGQGTRLTVV.

The gene calls are TRBV7-9 and TRBJ2-5; D is unclear. The CDR3 spans 13 residues. Trimming shortened V by 0 bases and J by 5 bases, and 7 bases separated the two germline ends. The germline V gene encodes CDR1 SEHNR and CDR2 FQNEAQ (reference sequence). The CDR3 nucleotides read TGTGCCAGCAGCTTAGCGGCGTGGGAGACCCAGTACTTC. Protein product: CASSLAAWETQYF.

This chain uses TRBV7-8 with TRBJ2-5; maybe TRBD1 (5 bases). Trimming removed 3 bases at V and 3 bases at J, with 14 bases between. Germline CDR1 reads SGHVS; CDR2 reads FQNEAQ. This CDR3 comprises 15 residues. The CDR3 reads CASSFWGRAEETQYF. CDR3 DNA: TGTGCCAGCAGCTTCTGGGGCAGGGCTGAAGAGACCCAGTACTTC.

This rearrangement joins TRBV2 to TRBJ2-5, with TRBD2 as a possible D gene (5 bases). The CDR3 loop spans 14 amino acids. V was clipped by 4 bases and J by 4 bases, with 13 bases between them. Germline V lookup: CDR1 SNHLY, CDR2 FYNNEI. CDR3 region: CASSATRAGETQYF. In DNA, the CDR3 is TGTGCCAGCAGTGCTACGCGGGCAGGAGAGACCCAGTACTTC. Using reference TRBV2 and TRBJ2-5 for the parts outside the CDR3, the full variable domain is EPEVTQTPSHQVTQMGQEVILRCVPISNHLYFYWYRQILGQKVEFLVSFYNNEISEKSEIFDDQFSVERPDGSNFTLKIRSTKLEDSAMYFCASSATRAGETQYFGPGTRLLVL.

This chain joins TRBV18 and TRBJ2-5; D unresolved. Between the trimmed V and J ends, which lost 6 bases and 5 bases, there was a span of 7 bases. This CDR3 has 11 amino acids. In germline, CDR1 is KGHSH, CDR2 LQKENI. CDR3 in DNA: TGTGCCAGCTCCATCTCCGAGACCCAGTACTTC. Its translation: CASSISETQYF.

The rearrangement uses TRBV7-9 and TRBJ1-1; 7 positions agree with TRBD1. Germline CDR1 SEHNR, CDR2 FQNEAQ (reference sequence). V dropped 5 bases and J dropped 1; count of bases not matched to a gene: 10. The CDR3 spans 16 residues. The CDR3 bases are TGTGCCAGCAGCCTCGACAGGGACGGAGGGAACACTGAAGCTTTCTTT. It specifies CASSLDRDGGNTEAFF.

The chain employs TRBV2 and TRBJ2-2; 7 bases match TRBD2. Germline V CDR1 and CDR2: SNHLY, FYNNEI. This CDR3 has 15 amino acids. The trim removed 4 bases at V and 3 bases at J, leaving 5 bases unmatched. CDR3 amino acids: CASSVGLADTGELFF. The CDR3 nucleotides are TGTGCCAGCAGTGTTGGGCTAGCGGACACCGGGGAGCTGTTTTTT.

The CDR3: CASSPPVTRDTGELFF. The CDR3 DNA sequence: TGTGCCAGCTCACCACCGGTGACTAGAGACACCGGGGAGCTGTTTTTT. This chain links TRBV18 with TRBJ2-2, with D maybe TRBD2 (6 bases). The germline V and J ends were trimmed by 0 bases and 3 bases, with 11 bases remaining between them. This CDR3 region has 16 residues. In germline, CDR1 is KGHSH, CDR2 LQKENI. The entire variable domain, with the rest obtained from reference TRBV18 and TRBJ2-2, is as follows: NAGVMQNPRHLVRRRGQEARLRCSPMKGHSHVYWYRQLPEEGLKFMVYLQKENIIDESGMPKERFSAEFPKEGPSILRIQQVVRGDSAAYFCASSPPVTRDTGELFFGEGSRLTVL.

This clone was seen a handful of times. This sequence joins TRBV20-1 and TRBJ2-7; no firm D call. The CDR3 sequence is 11 residues long. V was trimmed by 2 bases and J by 5 bases, leaving 7 bases between them. Germline V CDR1 and CDR2: DFQATT, SNEGSKA (reference sequence). This CDR3 is CSARLNHEQYV. DNA of the CDR3: TGCAGTGCTAGACTTAACCACGAGCAGTACGTC.

This chain links TRBV6-1 with TRBJ1-1; no clear D. V lost 1 base and J lost 2, with 8 bases in between. This CDR3 spans 14 amino acids. CDR1 MNHNS and CDR2 SASEGT come from the germline V gene. The CDR3 protein is CASSEDQENTEAFF. CDR3 sequence (DNA): TGTGCCAGCAGTGAAGATCAGGAAAACACTGAAGCTTTCTTT.

The chain is built from TRBV15 and TRBJ1-4, with D maybe TRBD1 (5 bases). Germline-derived CDR1 and CDR2 are LNHNV and YYDKDF (reference sequence). The CDR3 loop spans 15 amino acids. Trimming took 0 bases from V and 8 from J, leaving 13 bases between them. The CDR3 region is CATSRDRGGGEKLFF. The CDR3 DNA reads TGTGCCACCAGCAGAGATCGGGGGGGTGGGGAAAAACTGTTTTTT.

A remark on this clone: The same CDR3 can be traced to other DNA sequences in this sample. This chain joins TRBV19 and TRBJ1-2; D uncertain. CDR3 length equals 12 residues. Germline V CDR1 and CDR2: LNHDA, SQIVND (reference sequence). The germline V and J ends were trimmed by 4 bases and 8 bases, with 11 bases remaining between them. The CDR3 DNA is TGTGCCAGTAGTACTTTGGTGAGAGGCTACACCTTC. Its translation: CASSTLVRGYTF.

This clone was seen a single time. This chain joins TRBV5-1 and TRBJ2-7, with TRBD1 matching over 8 bases. V gave up 3 bases and J gave up 5 bases; unmatched junction bases: 13. This CDR3 comprises 16 residues. Germline V gene data show CDR1 as SGHRS and CDR2 as YFSETQ. Here the CDR3 DNA reads TGCGCCAGCAGCTGGAGGCGGACAGGGTATACCCACGAGCAGTACTTC. Its protein product is CASSWRRTGYTHEQYF.

The J gene is TRBJ1-4, the V gene TRBV4-1; no firm D call. This CDR3 region has 15 residues. Germline V gives CDR1 MGHRA, CDR2 YSYEKL. Trimming removed 1 base at V and 4 bases at J, with 10 bases between. The CDR3 DNA reads TGCGCCAGCAGCCAAGGGCCGGGCCGTAATGAAAAACTGTTTTTT. It translates to CASSQGPGRNEKLFF.